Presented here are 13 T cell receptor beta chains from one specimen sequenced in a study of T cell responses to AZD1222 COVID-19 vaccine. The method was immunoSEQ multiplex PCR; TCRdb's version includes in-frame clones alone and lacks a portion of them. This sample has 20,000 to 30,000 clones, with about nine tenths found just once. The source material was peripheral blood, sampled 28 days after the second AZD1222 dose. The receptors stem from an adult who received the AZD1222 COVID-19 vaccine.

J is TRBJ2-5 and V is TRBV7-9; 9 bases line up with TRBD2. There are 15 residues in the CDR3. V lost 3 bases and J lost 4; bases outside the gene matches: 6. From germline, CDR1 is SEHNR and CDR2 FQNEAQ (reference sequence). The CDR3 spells CASSFRREGTETQYF. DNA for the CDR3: TGTGCCAGCAGCTTTAGGCGGGAGGGCACAGAGACCCAGTACTTC. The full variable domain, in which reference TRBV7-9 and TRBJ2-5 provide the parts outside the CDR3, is DTGVSQNPRHKITKRGQNVTFRCDPISEHNRLYWYRQTLGQGPEFLTYFQNEAQLEKSRLLSDRFSAERPKGSFSTLEIQRTEQGDSAMYLCASSFRREGTETQYFGPGTRLLVL.

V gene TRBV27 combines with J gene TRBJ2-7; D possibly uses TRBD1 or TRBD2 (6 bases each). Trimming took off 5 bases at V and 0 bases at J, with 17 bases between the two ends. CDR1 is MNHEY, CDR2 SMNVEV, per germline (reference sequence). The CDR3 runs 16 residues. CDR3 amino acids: CASSLGSGASSYEQYF. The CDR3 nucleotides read TGTGCCAGCAGTCTTGGTTCGGGGGCAAGCTCCTACGAGCAGTACTTC.

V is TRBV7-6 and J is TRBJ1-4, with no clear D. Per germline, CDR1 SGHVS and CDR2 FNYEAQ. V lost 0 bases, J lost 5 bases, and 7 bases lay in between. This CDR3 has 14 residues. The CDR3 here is CASSLARGNEKLFF. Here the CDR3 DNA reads TGTGCCAGCAGCTTAGCGCGAGGGAATGAAAAACTGTTTTTT.

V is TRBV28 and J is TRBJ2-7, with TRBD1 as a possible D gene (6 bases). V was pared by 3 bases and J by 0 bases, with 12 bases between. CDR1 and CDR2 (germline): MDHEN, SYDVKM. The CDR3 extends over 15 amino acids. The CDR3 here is CASSLTGTTSYEQYF. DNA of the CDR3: TGTGCCAGCAGTTTGACAGGAACTACCTCCTACGAGCAGTACTTC. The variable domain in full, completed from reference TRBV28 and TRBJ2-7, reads DVKVTQSSRYLVKRTGEKVFLECVQDMDHENMFWYRQDPGLGLRLIYFSYDVKMKEKGDIPEGYSVSREKKERFSLILESASTNQTSMYLCASSLTGTTSYEQYFGPGTRLTVT.

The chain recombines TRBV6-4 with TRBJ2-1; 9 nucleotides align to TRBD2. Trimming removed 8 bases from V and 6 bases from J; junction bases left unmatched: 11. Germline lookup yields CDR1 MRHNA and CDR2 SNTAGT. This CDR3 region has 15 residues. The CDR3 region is CASSPGLAGSNEQFF. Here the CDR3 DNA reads TGTGCCAGCTCCCCGGGGCTAGCGGGAAGCAATGAGCAGTTCTTC.

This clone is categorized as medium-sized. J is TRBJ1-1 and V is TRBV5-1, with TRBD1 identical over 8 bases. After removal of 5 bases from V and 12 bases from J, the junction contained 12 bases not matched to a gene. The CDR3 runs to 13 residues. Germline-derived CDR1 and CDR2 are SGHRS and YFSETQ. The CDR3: CASSKKDRVRTFF. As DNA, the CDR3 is TGCGCCAGCAGTAAGAAGGACAGGGTCAGAACTTTCTTT.

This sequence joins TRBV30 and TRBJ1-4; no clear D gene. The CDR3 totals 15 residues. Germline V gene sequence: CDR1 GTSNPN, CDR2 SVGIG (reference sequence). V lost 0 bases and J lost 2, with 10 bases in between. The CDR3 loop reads CAWSVRDNTNEKLFF. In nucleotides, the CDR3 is TGTGCCTGGAGTGTTAGGGATAACACTAATGAAAAACTGTTTTTT.

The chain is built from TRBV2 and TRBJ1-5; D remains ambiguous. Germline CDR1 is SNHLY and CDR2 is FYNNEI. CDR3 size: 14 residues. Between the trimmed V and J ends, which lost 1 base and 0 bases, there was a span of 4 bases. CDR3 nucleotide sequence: TGTGCCAGCAGTGAAGGAAATAGCAATCAGCCCCAGCATTTT. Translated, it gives CASSEGNSNQPQHF.

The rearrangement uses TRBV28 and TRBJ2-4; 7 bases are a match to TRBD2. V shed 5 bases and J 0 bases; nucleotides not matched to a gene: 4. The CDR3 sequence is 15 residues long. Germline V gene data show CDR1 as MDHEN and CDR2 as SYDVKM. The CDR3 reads CASSTWGGAKNIQYF. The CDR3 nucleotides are TGTGCCAGCAGTACTTGGGGGGGAGCCAAAAACATTCAGTACTTC. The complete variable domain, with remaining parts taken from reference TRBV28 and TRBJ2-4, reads DVKVTQSSRYLVKRTGEKVFLECVQDMDHENMFWYRQDPGLGLRLIYFSYDVKMKEKGDIPEGYSVSREKKERFSLILESASTNQTSMYLCASSTWGGAKNIQYFGAGTRLSVL.

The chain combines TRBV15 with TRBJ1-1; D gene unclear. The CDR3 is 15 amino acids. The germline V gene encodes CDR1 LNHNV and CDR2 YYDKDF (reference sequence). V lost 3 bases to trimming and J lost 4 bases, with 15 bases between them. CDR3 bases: TGTGCCACCAGCAGGGCGGCGGGTTTAGTCACTGAAGCTTTCTTT. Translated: CATSRAAGLVTEAFF.

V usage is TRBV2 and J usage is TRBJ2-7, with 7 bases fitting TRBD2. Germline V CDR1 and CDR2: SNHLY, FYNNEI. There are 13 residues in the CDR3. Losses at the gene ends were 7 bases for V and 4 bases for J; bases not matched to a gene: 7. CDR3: CASNREGRYEQYF. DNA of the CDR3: TGTGCCAGCAATAGGGAGGGCCGATACGAGCAGTACTTC.

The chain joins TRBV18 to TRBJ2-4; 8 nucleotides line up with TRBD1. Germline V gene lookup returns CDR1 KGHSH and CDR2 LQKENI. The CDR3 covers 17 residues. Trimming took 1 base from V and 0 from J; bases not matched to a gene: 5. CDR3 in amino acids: CASSPRGQDIAKNIQYF. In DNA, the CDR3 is TGTGCCAGCTCACCACGGGGACAGGACATAGCCAAAAACATTCAGTACTTC.

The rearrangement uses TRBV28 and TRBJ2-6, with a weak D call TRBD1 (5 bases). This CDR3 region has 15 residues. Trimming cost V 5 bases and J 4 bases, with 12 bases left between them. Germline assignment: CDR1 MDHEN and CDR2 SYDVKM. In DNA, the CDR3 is TGTGCCAGCAGTGCGCAGGGATCCGGGGCCAACGTCCTGACTTTC. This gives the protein CASSAQGSGANVLTF.